This T cell receptor (beta chain) derives from a study of blood T cell repertoires in COVID-19. Study context: PBMCs, B-cell-depleted T cells, or T cells provided the cDNA or gDNA that made up the material.

Authors' processing steps: Amplification with reference gene primers provided the estimates of nucleated cell counts. TCRdb's copy holds only in-frame clones and misses some; the assay was immunoSEQ multiplex PCR. For V, J and clone size, that table is used; D and trimming come from the DNA. This table holds approximately 230,000 clones, 87% found once. The CDR3 is 15 residues long. The ends lost 2 bases at V and 8 bases at J; junction bases unmatched: 10. The germline CDR1 and CDR2 sequences are SGHTA and FQGNSA. Participants were placed into cohorts based on the clinical history they reported. This clonotype was sampled from a woman aged 25 to 39 with acute COVID-19. Sequenced: PBMCs or T cells enriched from blood (not recorded which). This chain uses TRBV7-2 with TRBJ1-2, with 8 bases lining up with TRBD1. CDR3 loop: CASSLIPTGGGGYTF. CDR3 coding DNA: TGTGCCAGCAGCTTAATTCCCACAGGGGGGGGCGGCTACACCTTC.